This is a list of T cell receptor beta chains from one sample in a study of blood T cell repertoires in COVID-19. Data came from immunoSEQ multiplex PCR; TCRdb stores just in-frame clones and leaves some out. The table records fewer than 250,000 clones, around 82% of them present only once. The material sequenced was peripheral blood. The receptors derive from a middle-aged woman with active or convalescent COVID-19. Each CDR3 is given with its conserved first and last residue. Fields, in order: J gene, V gene, CDR3 protein.

TRBJ1-2 TRBV4-3 CASSQDLGGVYYGYTF
TRBJ1-1 TRBV19 CASSTIGTGGTEAFF
TRBJ1-6 TRBV28 CASSYGQAYNSPLHF
TRBJ2-5 TRBV14 CASRQTGFQETQYF
TRBJ1-5 TRBV5-8 CASSLYYSNQPQHF
TRBJ2-1 TRBV11-3 CASSRLRDRGFLSIRNEQFF
TRBJ2-1 TRBV5-4 CASSLGGGESYNEQFF
TRBJ1-2 TRBV19 CASSITPSGSYGYTF
TRBJ1-1 TRBV25-1 CAFRQGRRSEAFF
TRBJ2-7 TRBV7-9 CASSPGVSYEQYF
TRBJ2-7 TRBV10-3 CAISRDLEQYF
TRBJ2-1 TRBV2 CATKAGTSGAGEQFF
TRBJ1-2 TRBV7-8 CASSLLRATGGYTF
TRBJ1-2 TRBV6-2/TRBV6-3 CASSYSAWTAQGQGYTF
TRBJ1-3 TRBV6-5 CASSLHGGAGNTIYF
TRBJ2-5 TRBV6-6 CASSYVGGGETQYF
TRBJ2-3 TRBV5-6 CASSLRDRGTDTQYF
TRBJ2-5 TRBV21-1 CASSKAQGDWYQETQYF
TRBJ1-6 TRBV6-5 CASSKGKGVNSPLHF
TRBJ1-1 TRBV4-3 CASSQGGGLGDTF
TRBJ2-3 TRBV2 CASLAGVLDTQYF
TRBJ1-2 TRBV6-2/TRBV6-3 CASSYFPYYTF
TRBJ2-1 TRBV10-1 CASSGPRREGYNEQFF
TRBJ1-2 TRBV6-5 CASSLQGYGYTF
TRBJ2-1 TRBV7-9 CASSVTGANNEQFF
TRBJ2-2 TRBV2 CASRTGEMDTGELFF
TRBJ2-5 TRBV27 CASSWGLAGVETQYF
TRBJ1-2 TRBV19 CASSLSIGTGNQGYTF
TRBJ2-7 TRBV7-2 CASSLATGTYEQYF
TRBJ2-7 TRBV25-1 CASTSVRDREYEQYF
TRBJ2-7 TRBV9 CASSVDLSSYEQYF